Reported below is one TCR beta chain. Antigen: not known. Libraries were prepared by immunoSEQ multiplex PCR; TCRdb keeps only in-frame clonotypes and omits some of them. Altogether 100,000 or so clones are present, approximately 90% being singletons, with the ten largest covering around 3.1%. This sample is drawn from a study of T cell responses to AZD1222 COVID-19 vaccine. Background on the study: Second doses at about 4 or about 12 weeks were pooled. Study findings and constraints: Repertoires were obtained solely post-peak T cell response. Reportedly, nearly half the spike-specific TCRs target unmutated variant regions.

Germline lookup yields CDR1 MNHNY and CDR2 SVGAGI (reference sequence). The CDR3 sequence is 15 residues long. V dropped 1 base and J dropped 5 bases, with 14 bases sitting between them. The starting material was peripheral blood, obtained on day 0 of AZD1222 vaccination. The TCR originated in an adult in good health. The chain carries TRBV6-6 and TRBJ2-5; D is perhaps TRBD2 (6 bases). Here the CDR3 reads CASSYFQTSGETQYF. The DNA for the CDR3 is TGTGCCAGCAGTTACTTCCAGACTAGTGGGGAGACCCAGTACTTC.